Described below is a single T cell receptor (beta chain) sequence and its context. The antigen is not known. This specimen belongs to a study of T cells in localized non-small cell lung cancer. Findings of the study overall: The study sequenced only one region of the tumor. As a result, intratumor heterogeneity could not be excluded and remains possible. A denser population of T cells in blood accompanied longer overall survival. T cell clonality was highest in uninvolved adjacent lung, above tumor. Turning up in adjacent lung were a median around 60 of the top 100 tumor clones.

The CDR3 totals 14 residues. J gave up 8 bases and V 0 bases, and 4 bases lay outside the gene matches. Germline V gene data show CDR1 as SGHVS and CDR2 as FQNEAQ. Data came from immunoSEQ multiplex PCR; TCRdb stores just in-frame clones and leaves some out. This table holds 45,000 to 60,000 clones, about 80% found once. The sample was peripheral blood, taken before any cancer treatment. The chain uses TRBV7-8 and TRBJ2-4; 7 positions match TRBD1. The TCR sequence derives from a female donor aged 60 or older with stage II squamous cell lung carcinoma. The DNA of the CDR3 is TGTGCCAGCAGCTTAGCCGGGACAGCGGACATTCAGTACTTC. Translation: CASSLAGTADIQYF.